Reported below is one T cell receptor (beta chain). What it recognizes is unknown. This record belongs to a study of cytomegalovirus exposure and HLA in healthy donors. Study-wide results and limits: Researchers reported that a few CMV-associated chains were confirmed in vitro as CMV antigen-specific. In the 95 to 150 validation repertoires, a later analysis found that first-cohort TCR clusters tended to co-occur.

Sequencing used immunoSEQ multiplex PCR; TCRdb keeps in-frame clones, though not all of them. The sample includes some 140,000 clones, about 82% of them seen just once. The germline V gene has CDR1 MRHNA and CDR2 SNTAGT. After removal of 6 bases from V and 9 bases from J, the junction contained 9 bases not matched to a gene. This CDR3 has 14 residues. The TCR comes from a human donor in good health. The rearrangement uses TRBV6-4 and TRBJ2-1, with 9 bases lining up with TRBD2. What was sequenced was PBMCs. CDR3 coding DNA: TGTGCCAGCAGCCTGGCCCTAGCGGGGACTGAGCAGTTCTTC. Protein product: CASSLALAGTEQFF.